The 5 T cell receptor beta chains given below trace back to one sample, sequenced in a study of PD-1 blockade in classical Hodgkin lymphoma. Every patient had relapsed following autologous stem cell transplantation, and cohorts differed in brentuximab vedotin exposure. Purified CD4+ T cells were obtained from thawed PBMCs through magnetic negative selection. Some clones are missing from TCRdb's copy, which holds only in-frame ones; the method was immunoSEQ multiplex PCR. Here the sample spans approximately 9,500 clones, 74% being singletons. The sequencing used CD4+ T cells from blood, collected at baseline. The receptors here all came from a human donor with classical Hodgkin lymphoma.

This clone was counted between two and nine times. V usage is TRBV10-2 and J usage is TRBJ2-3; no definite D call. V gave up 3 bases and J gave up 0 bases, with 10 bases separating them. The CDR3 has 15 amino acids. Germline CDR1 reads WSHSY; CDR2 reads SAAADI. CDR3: CASSDWPASTDTQYF. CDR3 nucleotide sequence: TGCGCCAGCAGTGATTGGCCAGCTAGCACAGATACGCAGTATTTT.

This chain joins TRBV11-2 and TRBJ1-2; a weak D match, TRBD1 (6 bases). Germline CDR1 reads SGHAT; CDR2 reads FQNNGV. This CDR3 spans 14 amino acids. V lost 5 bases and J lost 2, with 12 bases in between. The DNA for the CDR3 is TGTGCCAGCAGCCCACTGGACAGCAACTATGGCTACACCTTC. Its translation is CASSPLDSNYGYTF. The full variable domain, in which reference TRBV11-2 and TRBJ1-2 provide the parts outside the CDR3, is EAGVAQSPRYKIIEKRQSVAFWCNPISGHATLYWYQQILGQGPKLLIQFQNNGVVDDSQLPKDRFSAERLKGVDSTLKIQPAKLEDSAVYLCASSPLDSNYGYTFGSGTRLTVV.

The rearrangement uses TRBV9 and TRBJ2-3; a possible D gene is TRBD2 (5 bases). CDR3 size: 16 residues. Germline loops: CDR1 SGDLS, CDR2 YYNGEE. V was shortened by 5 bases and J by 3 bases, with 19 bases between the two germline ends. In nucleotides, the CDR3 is TGTGCCAGCAGTGACGGGTTGACGGGAAGGACAGATACGCAGTATTTT. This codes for CASSDGLTGRTDTQYF.

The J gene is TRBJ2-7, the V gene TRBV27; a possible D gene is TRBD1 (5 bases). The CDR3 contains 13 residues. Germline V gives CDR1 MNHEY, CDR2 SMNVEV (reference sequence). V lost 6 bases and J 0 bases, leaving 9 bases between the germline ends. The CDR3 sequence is CASRGRNSYEQYF. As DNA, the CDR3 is TGTGCCAGCAGGGGGCGGAACTCCTACGAGCAGTACTTC.

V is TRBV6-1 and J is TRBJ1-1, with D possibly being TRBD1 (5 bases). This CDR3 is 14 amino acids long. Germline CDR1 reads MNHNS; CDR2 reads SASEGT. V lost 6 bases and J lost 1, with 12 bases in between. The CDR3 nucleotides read TGTGCCAGCAGGCGCAGGGACTCGAACACTGAAGCTTTCTTT. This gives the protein CASRRRDSNTEAFF.